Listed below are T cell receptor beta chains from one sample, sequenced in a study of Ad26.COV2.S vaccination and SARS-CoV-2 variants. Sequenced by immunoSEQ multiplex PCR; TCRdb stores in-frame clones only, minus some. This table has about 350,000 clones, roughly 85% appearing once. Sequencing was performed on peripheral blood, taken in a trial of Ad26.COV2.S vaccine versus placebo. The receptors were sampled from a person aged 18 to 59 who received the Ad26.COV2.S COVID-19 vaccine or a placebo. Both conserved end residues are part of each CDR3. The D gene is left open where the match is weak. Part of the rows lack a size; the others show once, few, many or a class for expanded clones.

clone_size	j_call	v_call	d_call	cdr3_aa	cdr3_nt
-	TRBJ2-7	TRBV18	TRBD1	CASSPRGTGNYEQYF	TGTGCCAGCTCACCACGGGGGACAGGGAACTACGAGCAGTACTTC
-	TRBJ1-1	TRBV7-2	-	CASSLASGQNTEAFF	TGTGCCAGCAGCTTAGCGAGCGGGCAGAACACTGAAGCTTTCTTT
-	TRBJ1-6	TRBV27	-	CASSLTGAESPLHF	TGTGCCAGCAGTTTAACGGGGGCGGAGTCACCCCTCCACTTT
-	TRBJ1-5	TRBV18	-	CASSPYGLDQPQHF	TGTGCCAGCTCACCATATGGCTTGGATCAGCCCCAGCATTTT
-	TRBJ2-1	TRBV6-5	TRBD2	CASSQTGTSFGEQFF	TGTGCCAGCAGTCAAACCGGGACTAGTTTCGGTGAGCAGTTCTTC
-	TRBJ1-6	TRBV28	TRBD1	CASSSGTGDNSPLHF	TGTGCCAGCAGTTCCGGGACAGGGGATAATTCACCCCTCCACTTT
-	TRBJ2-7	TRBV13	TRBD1	CASSYWGQGTYEQYF	TGTGCCAGCAGTTACTGGGGACAGGGTACTTACGAGCAGTACTTC
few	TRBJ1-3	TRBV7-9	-	CASRGRGSGNTIYF	TGTGCCAGCAGAGGGAGGGGTTCTGGAAACACCATATATTTT
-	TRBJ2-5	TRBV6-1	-	CASSETGQETQYF	TGTGCCAGCAGTGAAACAGGGCAAGAGACCCAGTACTTC
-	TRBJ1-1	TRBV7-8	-	CASSRDGQLRNTEAFF	TGTGCCAGCAGCCGCGACGGACAGCTAAGGAACACTGAAGCTTTCTTT
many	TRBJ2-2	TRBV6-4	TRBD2	CASSGSIAGESGELFF	TGTGCCAGCAGTGGGAGTATAGCGGGAGAGAGCGGGGAGCTGTTTTTT
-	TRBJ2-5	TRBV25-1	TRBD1	CASTRTGGKETQYF	TGTGCCAGCACCAGGACAGGGGGTAAGGAGACCCAGTACTTC
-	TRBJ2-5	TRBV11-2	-	CASSLLAADGRETQYF	TGTGCCAGCAGCTTATTAGCGGCCGACGGTCGAGAGACCCAGTACTTC
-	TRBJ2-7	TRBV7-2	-	CASSPNPGYGQYF	TGTGCCAGCAGCCCAAATCCTGGATACGGGCAGTACTTC
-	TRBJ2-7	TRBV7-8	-	CASSLAGVYYEQYF	TGTGCCAGCAGCTTAGCTGGGGTTTACTACGAGCAGTACTTC
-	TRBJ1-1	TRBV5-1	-	CASRQTGNTEAFF	TGCGCCAGCAGGCAGACAGGGAACACTGAAGCTTTCTTT
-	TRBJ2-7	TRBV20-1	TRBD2	CSASGAGDRSYEQYF	TGCAGTGCTAGTGGAGCGGGAGATCGATCCTACGAGCAGTACTTC
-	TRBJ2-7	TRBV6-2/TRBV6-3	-	CASSYRPGTYEQYF	TGTGCCAGCAGTTACCGCCCAGGGACCTACGAGCAGTACTTC
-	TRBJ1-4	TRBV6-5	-	CASSGVTNEKLFF	TGTGCCAGCAGCGGGGTCACTAATGAAAAACTGTTTTTT
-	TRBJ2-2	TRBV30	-	CAWRPRRGAGELFF	TGTGCCTGGAGACCGAGACGCGGGGCCGGGGAGCTGTTTTTT
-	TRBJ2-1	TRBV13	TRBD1	CASSLRGQGHNEQFF	TGTGCCAGCAGCTTACGAGGACAGGGGCACAATGAGCAGTTCTTC
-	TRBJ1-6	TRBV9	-	CASSVEGTRGRESPLHF	TGTGCCAGCAGCGTAGAGGGTACGAGGGGGAGGGAGTCACCCCTCCACTTT
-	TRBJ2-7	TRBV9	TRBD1	CASSVGGQGNHEQYF	TGTGCCAGCAGCGTAGGTGGACAGGGGAATCACGAGCAGTACTTC
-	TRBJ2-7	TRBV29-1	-	CSVEGGTLVREQYF	TGCAGCGTTGAAGGTGGGACACTCGTCCGGGAGCAGTACTTC
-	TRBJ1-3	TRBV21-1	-	CASSFSLDFCSGNTIYF	TGTGCCAGCAGCTTTTCGCTTGACTTTTGCTCTGGAAACACCATATATTTT
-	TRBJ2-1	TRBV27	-	CASSFGTGGAYNEQFF	TGTGCCAGCAGTTTCGGTACAGGGGGGGCCTACAATGAGCAGTTCTTC
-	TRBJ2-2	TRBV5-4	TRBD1	CASSLTGGPGELFF	TGTGCCAGCAGCTTAACAGGGGGCCCCGGGGAGCTGTTTTTT
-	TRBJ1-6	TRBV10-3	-	CAISEEGRNSPLHF	TGTGCCATCAGTGAGGAGGGCCGCAATTCACCCCTCCACTTT
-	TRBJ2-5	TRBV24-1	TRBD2	CATSDSLAGETQYF	TGTGCCACCAGTGATTCTCTAGCGGGGGAAACCCAGTACTTC
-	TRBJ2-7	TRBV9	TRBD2	CASSGLAGGSSYEQYF	TGTGCCAGCAGCGGTCTGGCGGGAGGGAGCTCCTACGAGCAGTACTTC
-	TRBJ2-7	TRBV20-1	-	CSAPSLGEQYF	TGCAGTGCCCCTTCCCTCGGCGAGCAGTACTTC
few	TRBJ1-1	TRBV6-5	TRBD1	CASRRDRGNTEAFF	TGTGCCAGCAGAAGAGACAGGGGGAACACTGAAGCTTTCTTT
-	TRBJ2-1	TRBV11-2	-	CASSRNLAYEQFF	TGTGCCAGCAGCCGTAATCTAGCGTACGAGCAGTTCTTC
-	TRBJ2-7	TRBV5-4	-	CASSREGARQRPYEQYF	TGTGCCAGCAGCCGGGAAGGGGCCCGACAGAGACCCTACGAGCAGTACTTC
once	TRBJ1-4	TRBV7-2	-	CASSLYGQWKTNEKLFF	TGTGCCAGCAGCTTATACGGGCAGTGGAAAACTAATGAAAAACTGTTTTTT
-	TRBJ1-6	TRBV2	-	CASSEVHGNSPLHF	TGTGCCAGCAGTGAAGTACACGGGAATTCACCCCTCCACTTT
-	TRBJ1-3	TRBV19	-	CASSIFGAGNTIYF	TGTGCCAGTAGTATTTTTGGGGCTGGAAACACCATATATTTT
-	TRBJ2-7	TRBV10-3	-	CAISESSVPYEQYF	TGTGCCATCAGTGAGTCCTCCGTTCCTTACGAGCAGTACTTC
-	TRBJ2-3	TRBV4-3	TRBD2	CASSQDVSGLSTQYF	TGCGCCAGCAGCCAAGATGTTTCGGGACTAAGTACGCAGTATTTT
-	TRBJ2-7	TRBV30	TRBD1	CAWRVKGGGEQYF	TGTGCCTGGAGGGTTAAAGGGGGCGGCGAGCAGTACTTC
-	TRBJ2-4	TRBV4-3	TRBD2	CASSQESQGLATKNIQYF	TGCGCCAGCAGCCAAGAAAGTCAGGGACTAGCTACCAAAAACATTCAGTACTTC
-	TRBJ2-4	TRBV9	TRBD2	CASSGGSSGGNIQYF	TGTGCCAGCAGCGGGGGCAGTAGCGGGGGAAACATTCAGTACTTC
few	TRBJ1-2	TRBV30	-	CAWSGDVAKVYGYTF	TGTGCCTGGAGTGGGGACGTGGCCAAGGTCTATGGCTACACCTTC
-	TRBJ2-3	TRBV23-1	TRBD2	CASSPPERRTSGGVSTDTQYF	TGCGCCAGCAGTCCACCGGAGCGGCGAACTAGCGGGGGGGTCAGCACAGATACGCAGTATTTT
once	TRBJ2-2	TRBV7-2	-	CASSLMGSAGELFF	TGTGCCAGCAGCTTAATGGGGTCGGCCGGGGAGCTGTTTTTT
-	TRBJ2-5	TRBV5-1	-	CASGGGEAETQYF	TGCGCCAGCGGGGGCGGGGAGGCAGAGACCCAGTACTTC
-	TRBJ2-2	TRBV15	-	CATSRDDGELFF	TGTGCCACCAGCAGAGATGACGGGGAGCTGTTTTTT
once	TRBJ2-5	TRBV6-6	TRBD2	CASSPRTSGTWRETQYF	TGTGCCAGCAGTCCCAGGACTAGCGGGACCTGGAGGGAGACCCAGTACTTC
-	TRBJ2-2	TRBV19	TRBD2	CASSRTSGGRAGELFF	TGTGCCAGTAGTAGGACTAGCGGGGGCCGGGCCGGGGAGCTGTTTTTT
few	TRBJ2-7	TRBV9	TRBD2	CASSWSAGGPYEQYF	TGTGCCAGCAGCTGGTCAGCGGGAGGTCCCTACGAGCAGTACTTC
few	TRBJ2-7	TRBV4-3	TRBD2	CASSQEFLAGSGEQYF	TGCGCCAGCAGCCAAGAGTTCCTAGCGGGTTCTGGCGAGCAGTACTTC